These 14 T cell receptor beta chains were sequenced from one sample in a study of blood T cell repertoires in COVID-19. Repertoires were generated with immunoSEQ multiplex PCR, while TCRdb's copy carries only in-frame clones and drops some. The table has a few hundred thousand clones, approximately 86% seen once; the top ten hold 10% to 13%. The sequenced material came from PBMCs or T cells enriched from blood (not recorded which). Receptor source: a man between 18 and 35 years old with acute COVID-19.

The table lists this clone with a few counts. The chain is built from TRBV15 and TRBJ1-3, with 8 bases matching TRBD1. The trim removed 9 bases at V and 1 base at J, leaving 8 bases unmatched. Germline loops: CDR1 LNHNV, CDR2 YYDKDF (reference sequence). The CDR3 has 15 residues. The CDR3 DNA reads TGTGCCACAAGCGTTGACAGGGGATCTGGAAACACCATATATTTT. This translates into CATSVDRGSGNTIYF.

V is TRBV7-3 and J is TRBJ2-1; 9 bases line up with TRBD2. J was trimmed by 2 bases and V by 5 bases; bases with no gene match: 1. In germline, CDR1 is SGHTA, CDR2 FQGTGA. This CDR3 is 14 amino acids long. CDR3 in DNA: TGTGCCAGCAGCCCTAGCGGGACCTACAATGAGCAGTTCTTC. This codes for CASSPSGTYNEQFF.

V is TRBV28 and J is TRBJ1-4; TRBD1 is a possible D gene (5 bases). There are 13 residues in the CDR3. The germline CDR1 and CDR2 sequences are MDHEN and SYDVKM. CDR3 sequence: CASGGDHNEKLFF. The DNA of the CDR3 is TGTGCTTCTGGGGGGGATCATAATGAAAAACTGTTTTTT.

The gene calls are TRBV10-1 and TRBJ2-5; D not resolved. The CDR3 has 14 residues. Germline loops: CDR1 WNHNN, CDR2 SYGVQD (reference sequence). V was pared by 1 base and J by 2 bases, with 8 bases between. Here the CDR3 DNA reads TGCGCCAGCAGTGAGTTAGCATCTCAAGAGACCCAGTACTTC. Translation: CASSELASQETQYF.

V usage is TRBV19 and J usage is TRBJ1-2, with 7 bases identical to TRBD1. The CDR3 contains 16 residues. CDR1 and CDR2 from the germline V gene are LNHDA and SQIVND (reference sequence). Trimming took 3 bases from V and 3 from J; bases not matched to a gene: 10. For the CDR3, the DNA is TGTGCCAGTAGTATCAGGACTGCAGGGGGTGACTATGGCTACACCTTC. The encoded protein is CASSIRTAGGDYGYTF. Full variable domain (remainder filled in from reference TRBV19 and TRBJ1-2): DGGITQSPKYLFRKEGQNVTLSCEQNLNHDAMYWYRQDPGQGLRLIYYSQIVNDFQKGDIAEGYSVSREKKESFPLTVTSAQKNPTAFYLCASSIRTAGGDYGYTFGSGTRLTVV.

As DNA, the CDR3 is TGTGCCAGCAGTGAAGTGACTCAATACGAGCAGTACTTC. Amino acid sequence: CASSEVTQYEQYF. V gene TRBV6-1 combines with J gene TRBJ2-7, with no clear D. The CDR3 is 13 residues long. Trimming removed 1 base at V and 4 bases at J, with 8 bases between. The germline CDR1 and CDR2 sequences are MNHNS and SASEGT.

The rearrangement joins TRBV27 to TRBJ1-6; D is unresolved. The germline V and J ends were trimmed by 4 bases and 7 bases, with 8 bases remaining between them. Germline values: CDR1 MNHEY, CDR2 SMNVEV (reference sequence). The CDR3 extends over 13 amino acids. The CDR3 DNA reads as TGTGCCAGCAGTTCGTACAGCAATTCACCCCTCCACTTT. It codes for CASSSYSNSPLHF.

This chain links TRBV28 with TRBJ2-1, with TRBD2 identical over 14 bases. J lost 0 bases, V lost 7 bases, and 23 bases had no gene match. Germline CDR1 is MDHEN and CDR2 is SYDVKM. CDR3 size: 23 residues. CDR3 loop: CASTCPKPYGTSGSESSYNEQFF. CDR3 bases: TGTGCCAGCACATGTCCAAAACCCTACGGGACTAGCGGGAGTGAGAGCTCCTACAATGAGCAGTTCTTC.

The V and J genes are TRBV7-9 and TRBJ2-1; TRBD2 agrees at 12 bases. Germline lookup yields CDR1 SEHNR and CDR2 FQNEAQ (reference sequence). J was trimmed by 8 bases and V by 1 base; bases with no gene match: 9. This CDR3 region has 17 residues. Written as DNA, the CDR3 is TGTGCCAGCAGCTTAGGTCTAGCTAGCGGGAGGGTCGATGAGCAGTTCTTC. Residues: CASSLGLASGRVDEQFF.

The chain is built from TRBV28 and TRBJ2-7; 8 bases map to TRBD1. V shed 5 bases and J 2 bases; nucleotides not matched to a gene: 5. This CDR3 has 14 amino acids. CDR1 and CDR2 from the germline V gene are MDHEN and SYDVKM. The CDR3 loop is CASSPGTGPYEQYF. CDR3 in DNA: TGTGCCAGCAGTCCAGGGACAGGACCCTACGAGCAGTACTTC.

V usage is TRBV7-8 and J usage is TRBJ2-7, with 9 bases aligning to TRBD2. CDR1 SGHVS and CDR2 FQNEAQ come from the germline V gene. The CDR3 has 16 amino acids. V gave up 5 bases and J gave up 1 base; unmatched junction bases: 9. The chain's CDR3 is CASSQSSGRTSYEQYF. The CDR3 coding sequence is TGTGCCAGCAGCCAATCGAGCGGGAGGACTTCCTACGAGCAGTACTTC.

The rearrangement uses TRBV24-1 and TRBJ2-3, with a weak D call TRBD2 (6 bases). In germline, CDR1 is KGHDR, CDR2 SFDVKD. The CDR3 runs 14 residues. V gave up 3 bases and J gave up 0 bases, with 6 bases separating them. In DNA form, the CDR3 reads TGTGCCACCAGTGATGCGGGAAGCACAGATACGCAGTATTTT. This codes for CATSDAGSTDTQYF.

J is TRBJ2-4 and V is TRBV30, with TRBD1 identical over 7 bases. The V segment lost 4 bases and the J segment 8 bases; nucleotides outside the gene matches: 5. Germline V lookup: CDR1 GTSNPN, CDR2 SVGIG (reference sequence). The CDR3 is made up of 12 amino acids. CDR3 nucleotides: TGTGCCTGGAATAGGGACAGTGACATTCAGTACTTC. Encoded protein: CAWNRDSDIQYF.

The chain joins TRBV5-8 to TRBJ2-7; 10 nucleotides align to TRBD2. Germline CDR1 and CDR2: SGHTS and YDEGEE. CDR3 length equals 17 residues. V dropped 0 bases and J dropped 5; count of bases not matched to a gene: 11. The CDR3 nucleotides are TGTGCCAGCAGCTTGGGTCCTAGCGGGAGTCTTCGACACGAGCAGTACTTC. It is translated as CASSLGPSGSLRHEQYF.